These T cell receptor beta chains were read from a single sample in a study of blood T cell repertoires in COVID-19. Libraries were prepared by immunoSEQ multiplex PCR; TCRdb keeps only in-frame clonotypes and omits some of them. Of about 170,000 clones listed, 70% to 90% are singletons. The sample taken for sequencing was peripheral blood. Receptors were obtained from a man aged 55 to 70 who had recovered from COVID-19. Each CDR3 is given with its conserved first and last residue. The D gene is left open where the match is weak. Part of the rows lack a size; the others show once, few, many or a class for expanded clones.

>TRBD1|NA|TRBJ1-1|TRBV5-1
TGCGCCAGCAGCTCGATGACAGGGGAGGGCACTGAAGCTTTCTTT
CASSSMTGEGTEAFF
>TRBD1|NA|TRBJ1-5|TRBV4-2
TGTGCCAGCAGCCAAGATGCAGGGGGCCCAAATCAGCCCCAGCATTTT
CASSQDAGGPNQPQHF
>TRBD1|NA|TRBJ1-1|TRBV5-6
TGTGCCAGCAGCGTCGGGACAGGGAGGGAGAACACTGAAGCTTTCTTT
CASSVGTGRENTEAFF
>NA|NA|TRBJ1-5|TRBV5-6
TGTGCCAGCAGCTTGAATGACAGATTAAATCAGCCCCAGCATTTT
CASSLNDRLNQPQHF
>TRBD1|NA|TRBJ1-2|TRBV7-8
TGTGCCAGCAGCTACACGGGACAGCCCTATGGCTACACCTTC
CASSYTGQPYGYTF
>NA|NA|TRBJ1-2|TRBV19
TGTGCCAGTAGTAGCCCTTCGTGGCAGGGGAACTATGGCTACACCTTC
CASSSPSWQGNYGYTF
>NA|NA|TRBJ1-2|TRBV29-1
TGCAGCGTTGAGGGGGGGCGCATCGGCTACACCTTC
CSVEGGRIGYTF
>NA|once|TRBJ1-1|TRBV6-5
TGTGCCAGCCTTAAAACTTATCTTATGAACACTGAAGCTTTCTTT
CASLKTYLMNTEAFF
>NA|NA|TRBJ2-3|TRBV7-2
TGTGCCAGCAGCATCGGGGGTAGCACAGATACGCAGTATTTT
CASSIGGSTDTQYF
>TRBD1|few|TRBJ1-5|TRBV19
TGTGCCAGTAGACCCGGACAGGGGGCCTATAGCAATCAGCCCCAGCATTTT
CASRPGQGAYSNQPQHF
>NA|NA|TRBJ2-2|TRBV2
TGTGCCAGCATCGAAACAACGAACACCGGGGAGCTGTTTTTT
CASIETTNTGELFF
>NA|NA|TRBJ1-4|TRBV18
TGTGCCAGCTCACCACCTAATCATGAAAAACTGTTTTTT
CASSPPNHEKLFF
>TRBD2|NA|TRBJ2-1|TRBV19
TGTGCCAGTAGTATTGGACGGGGGGGCCGCAATGAGCAGTTCTTC
CASSIGRGGRNEQFF
>TRBD2|NA|TRBJ2-1|TRBV7-3
TGTGCCAGCAGCGTGACTAGCGTTGGCGAGCAGTTCTTC
CASSVTSVGEQFF
>TRBD1|NA|TRBJ2-7|TRBV6-5
TGTGCCAGCAGTTTCCCCTCCGAGACAGGGCATCACGAGCAGTACTTC
CASSFPSETGHHEQYF
>NA|NA|TRBJ2-7|TRBV5-1
TGCGCCAGCAGTTATACCCGAAAGATCGGCTACGAGCAGTACTTC
CASSYTRKIGYEQYF
>NA|NA|TRBJ1-6|TRBV19
TGTGCCAGTAGGGACAGCACACATTCACCCCTCCACTTT
CASRDSTHSPLHF
>TRBD1|NA|TRBJ1-1|TRBV9
TGTGCCAGCAGCGCGTTTGGACAGGAAGGGTTTGAAGCTTTCTTT
CASSAFGQEGFEAFF
>TRBD1|NA|TRBJ2-7|TRBV7-2
TGTGCCAGCAGCGTGGGGGGACAGGGGGCCTACGAGCAGTACTTC
CASSVGGQGAYEQYF
>NA|NA|TRBJ1-6|TRBV27
TGTGCCAGCAGTTTCGTCTTAGGGGATTCACCCCTCCACTTT
CASSFVLGDSPLHF
>NA|once|TRBJ1-3|TRBV9
TGTGCCAGCAGCGTAGGGGCAGCCTCTGGAAACACCATATATTTT
CASSVGAASGNTIYF
>NA|NA|TRBJ2-3|TRBV19
TGTGCCAGTAGATTAAGGAGCGCAGATACGCAGTATTTT
CASRLRSADTQYF
>TRBD2|NA|TRBJ2-1|TRBV11-3
TGTGCCAGCAGCCAGGGACTAGCCTTCGAGCAGTTCTTC
CASSQGLAFEQFF
>NA|NA|TRBJ1-2|TRBV29-1
TGCAGCGTGGGTGGCGGGGGCTATGGCTACACCTTC
CSVGGGGYGYTF
>TRBD2|NA|TRBJ2-3|TRBV10-3
TGTGCCATCAATCCGACTAGCGGGACAAGCACAGATACGCAGTATTTT
CAINPTSGTSTDTQYF
>NA|NA|TRBJ2-5|TRBV6-6
TGTGCCAGCAGTCGACCAAACCCTAGCGCCATCCTGGGAGAGACCCAGTACTTC
CASSRPNPSAILGETQYF
>NA|NA|TRBJ1-2|TRBV19
TGTGCCAGTAGCCCAGACAGGATTCGGATCGGCTATGGCTACACCTTC
CASSPDRIRIGYGYTF
>NA|NA|TRBJ2-3|TRBV7-9
TGTGCCAGCAGGGCTGACAGGCCCCTCCTAAGCACAGATACGCAGTATTTT
CASRADRPLLSTDTQYF
>TRBD1|NA|TRBJ1-5|TRBV7-2
TGTGCCAGCAGCGCAACAGGGGATGGCAATCAGCCCCAGCATTTT
CASSATGDGNQPQHF
>NA|NA|TRBJ1-2|TRBV4-1
TGCGCCAGCAGCCAACTTGCTGGACACTCCAACTATGGCTACACCTTC
CASSQLAGHSNYGYTF
>NA|once|TRBJ1-4|TRBV7-2
TGTGCCAGCAGCCTCCGAGCAACTAATGAAAAACTGTTTTTT
CASSLRATNEKLFF
>NA|NA|TRBJ1-2|TRBV6-5
TGTGCCAGCAGTTCGGACAGTTATGGCTACACCTTC
CASSSDSYGYTF
>NA|NA|TRBJ1-4|TRBV18
TGTGCCAGCTCACCGTCGGAAAAACTGTTTTTT
CASSPSEKLFF
>NA|few|TRBJ2-4|TRBV2
TGTGCCAGCAGTGATGCGAGAAAGCTAGCCAAAAACATTCAGTACTTC
CASSDARKLAKNIQYF
>TRBD1|NA|TRBJ1-3|TRBV9
TGTGCCAGCAGCGTAGCTCTGGGGACAGCTGGAAACACCATATATTTT
CASSVALGTAGNTIYF
>NA|NA|TRBJ1-1|TRBV3-1/TRBV3-2
TGTGCCAGCAGCCAAGGCAGTACAAACACTGAAGCTTTCTTT
CASSQGSTNTEAFF
>NA|NA|TRBJ2-1|TRBV21-1
TGTGCCAGGGGCCGGGAACACCACCTTTCCTCCTACAATGAGCAGTTCTTC
CARGREHHLSSYNEQFF
>NA|NA|TRBJ1-1|TRBV4-2
TGTGCCAGCAGCCAAGACCCAGGGTTCATGAACACTGAAGCTTTCTTT
CASSQDPGFMNTEAFF
>NA|few|TRBJ1-5|TRBV10-3
TGTGCCATCAGTGAACGGGGTATTAGCAATCAGCCCCAGCATTTT
CAISERGISNQPQHF
>NA|NA|TRBJ1-1|TRBV6-5
TGTGCCAGCAGGCAGGGCTCGACTGAAGCTTTCTTT
CASRQGSTEAFF
>TRBD2|NA|TRBJ2-2|TRBV5-4
TGTGCCAGCAGCCCGGGGCTAGCGGGGCTAGCAGTCGCCGGGGAGCTGTTTTTT
CASSPGLAGLAVAGELFF
>NA|NA|TRBJ1-6|TRBV7-6
TGTGCCAGCAGCTTATACACCAATAATTCACCCCTCCACTTT
CASSLYTNNSPLHF
>TRBD2|NA|TRBJ2-3|TRBV20-1
TGCAGTGCTAGTCCCGGGCGGGGGTTGAATACGCAGTATTTT
CSASPGRGLNTQYF
>NA|NA|TRBJ1-2|TRBV4-1
TGCGCCAGCGGAGACTTTAACTATGGCTACACCTTC
CASGDFNYGYTF
>NA|NA|TRBJ1-3|TRBV2
TGTGCCAGCAGTGGTCAGGAGGGTTCGTCTGGAAACACCATATATTTT
CASSGQEGSSGNTIYF
>TRBD2|once|TRBJ2-1|TRBV6-5
TGTGCCAGCAGTTACAAAGCGGGGGGTGAGCAGTTCTTC
CASSYKAGGEQFF
>NA|NA|TRBJ2-7|TRBV7-9
TGTGCCAGCAGGTCGACTTCCTCCTACGAGCAGTACTTC
CASRSTSSYEQYF
>NA|NA|TRBJ1-6|TRBV21-1
TGTGCCAGCAGCAAGTGGGTGAGGGTAGGTTATAATTCACCCCTCCACTTT
CASSKWVRVGYNSPLHF
>TRBD1|NA|TRBJ2-3|TRBV7-2
TGTGCCAGCAGCTTAGCTTCAGGGGGCTCTAGCACAGATACGCAGTATTTT
CASSLASGGSSTDTQYF
>TRBD1|NA|TRBJ1-2|TRBV10-3
TGTGCCATCAGGGACACAGGGGCCCGATCCCCCAACTATGGCTACACCTTC
CAIRDTGARSPNYGYTF
>TRBD1|NA|TRBJ1-4|TRBV3-1/TRBV3-2
TGTGCCAGCAGCCCACAAATCACAGGGGCAACTAATGAAAAACTGTTTTTT
CASSPQITGATNEKLFF
>NA|NA|TRBJ1-1|TRBV7-8
TGTGCCAGCAGCTTAGCCGGGACTGAAGCTTTCTTT
CASSLAGTEAFF
>NA|NA|TRBJ1-1|TRBV7-9
TGTGCCAGCAGCTCTGGACAGCCGAACACTGAAGCTTTCTTT
CASSSGQPNTEAFF
>TRBD1|many|TRBJ1-1|TRBV30
TGTGCCTGGACACAGGGGTGGACTGAAGCTTTCTTT
CAWTQGWTEAFF
>NA|NA|TRBJ2-7|TRBV6-5
TGTGCCAGCACCAGAATATCACAGGTCACCTACGAGCAGTACTTC
CASTRISQVTYEQYF
>TRBD1|NA|TRBJ1-4|TRBV30
TGTGCCTGGAGTCCCCGACAGGGGGCGACTAATGAAAAACTGTTTTTT
CAWSPRQGATNEKLFF
>NA|NA|TRBJ1-5|TRBV12-3/TRBV12-4
TGTGCCAGCAGCTACTTTGGCAATCAGCCCCAGCATTTT
CASSYFGNQPQHF
>TRBD2|NA|TRBJ2-2|TRBV6-5
TGTGCCAGCAGGCCGGGACTAGCGGGGGTCGGGGAGCTGTTTTTT
CASRPGLAGVGELFF
>NA|NA|TRBJ1-2|TRBV19
TGTGCCACCAGAAGGAGGGGATTTAACTATGGCTACACCTTC
CATRRRGFNYGYTF